The rows below give T cell receptor beta chains drawn from one sample of a study of identical twins. Via MiXCR, TCRdb re-called the 5' RACE reads, giving one row per CDR3 protein. The sample records some 1,600,000 distinct CDR3 sequences, less than 35% being singletons. The sequenced material came from cord blood. The receptors come from a newborn girl in good health. Both conserved end residues are part of each CDR3. D genes are given only for firm matches. The size field is filled for only some rows; it gives once, few, many or a size class.

TRBJ1-5 | - | TRBV4-2 | TRBD1 | CASSRLRDSNRPQHF | TGTGCCAGCAGCCGACTCCGGGACAGCAATCGGCCCCAGCATTTT
TRBJ2-5 | - | TRBV3-1 | - | CASTSLTRGTQYF | TGTGCCAGCACCTCCCTAACGCGGGGGACCCAGTACTTC
TRBJ2-7 | - | TRBV24-1 | TRBD1 | CATSEGQGETYEQYF | TGTGCCACCAGTGAGGGACAGGGGGAAACCTACGAGCAGTACTTC
TRBJ1-5 | once | TRBV2 | TRBD1 | CAVRDRLNQPQHF | TGTGCCGTCCGGGACAGGCTCAATCAGCCCCAGCATTTT
TRBJ2-1 | - | TRBV5-1 | - | CASSPRSTYNEQFF | TGCGCCAGCAGCCCTCGGTCTACCTACAATGAGCAGTTCTTC
TRBJ2-5 | - | TRBV28 | - | CASSHLEKYF | TGTGCCAGCAGTCACCTCGAAAAGTACTTC
TRBJ1-2 | few | TRBV27 | - | CASSPERGVRDTF | TGTGCCAGCAGCCCAGAGCGGGGAGTAAGGGACACCTTC
TRBJ2-7 | - | TRBV20-1 | - | CSARLAGYYEQYF | TGCAGTGCTAGACTAGCAGGCTACTACGAGCAGTACTTC
TRBJ2-2 | once | TRBV4-1 | - | CASKPLDGELFF | TGCGCCAGCAAACCTTTGGACGGGGAGCTGTTTTTT
TRBJ2-7 | - | TRBV10-3 | - | CAISGQVLYNEQYF | TGTGCCATCAGTGGGCAGGTTCTTTACAATGAGCAGTACTTC
TRBJ2-3 | - | TRBV4-2 | - | CASSQDLLARGPSPDTQYF | TGTGCCAGCAGCCAAGATCTCCTAGCCAGGGGCCCGTCCCCAGATACGCAGTATTTT
TRBJ2-3 | many | TRBV12-3/TRBV12-4 | - | CASRGGTDTQYF | TGTGCCAGCAGGGGGGGCACAGATACGCAGTATTTT
TRBJ1-2 | - | TRBV6-6 | TRBD1 | CASSYPATGHYGYTF | TGTGCCAGCAGTTACCCCGCGACAGGGCACTATGGCTACACCTTC
TRBJ2-5 | few | TRBV12-3/TRBV12-4 | TRBD2 | CASSWAGGIIKETQYF | TGTGCCAGCAGTTGGGCGGGAGGAATAATCAAAGAGACCCAGTACTTC
TRBJ2-3 | - | TRBV2 | TRBD2 | CASRPEALAGATDTQYF | TGTGCCAGCAGACCCGAGGCGCTAGCGGGGGCCACAGATACGCAGTATTTT
TRBJ2-5 | few | TRBV12-3/TRBV12-4 | TRBD2 | CASSLPSLAGQETQYF | TGTGCCAGCAGTTTACCCTCTCTAGCGGGACAAGAGACCCAGTACTTC
TRBJ2-3 | many | TRBV4-2 | - | CASSQKTRADTQYF | TGTGCCAGCAGCCAAAAAACGAGGGCTGATACGCAGTATTTT
TRBJ1-1 | - | TRBV4-1 | - | CASSQDLARGGTEAFF | TGCGCCAGCAGCCAAGATCTCGCGAGGGGGGGCACTGAAGCTTTCTTT
TRBJ2-7 | - | TRBV20-1 | TRBD2 | CSAPLAGHYNEQYF | TGCAGTGCTCCACTAGCGGGACACTACAATGAGCAGTACTTC
TRBJ1-4 | few | TRBV7-9 | - | CASSLPARREKLFF | TGTGCCAGCAGCCTACCTGCTCGAAGGGAAAAACTGTTTTTT
TRBJ2-5 | few | TRBV7-2 | TRBD1 | CASSSPLGTGRLETQYF | TGTGCCAGCAGCTCTCCCCTTGGGACAGGGAGGTTAGAGACCCAGTACTTC
TRBJ2-7 | many | TRBV25-1 | - | CASSGGEQYF | TGTGCCAGCAGTGGGGGCGAGCAGTACTTC
TRBJ1-1 | few | TRBV6-1 | - | CATSAWGTYTEAFF | TGTGCCACCTCGGCTTGGGGGACGTACACTGAAGCTTTCTTT
TRBJ2-4 | - | TRBV4-1 | - | CASSLDWLSYGQYF | TGCGCCAGCAGCCTGGACTGGCTCTCCTACGGGCAGTACTTC
TRBJ1-4 | - | TRBV6-1 | - | CAGRTAYNEKLFF | TGTGCCGGCCGGACAGCATATAATGAAAAACTGTTTTTT
TRBJ2-7 | few | TRBV27 | - | CASSLRGVGSYEQYF | TGTGCCAGCAGTTTGCGGGGAGTTGGGTCCTACGAGCAGTACTTC
TRBJ2-7 | few | TRBV6-6 | TRBD2 | CASSYSGTSGLYEQYF | TGTGCCAGCAGTTACTCTGGGACTAGCGGGTTGTACGAGCAGTACTTC
TRBJ1-1 | few | TRBV5-1 | - | CASSFDPNTEAFF | TGCGCCAGCAGTTTCGACCCGAACACTGAAGCTTTCTTT
TRBJ2-3 | - | TRBV4-1 | TRBD2 | CASRHLAGGTDTQYF | TGCGCCAGCAGGCACCTAGCGGGAGGCACAGATACGCAGTATTTT
TRBJ2-5 | - | TRBV20-1 | TRBD2 | CSARGSGSHQETQYF | TGCAGTGCTAGGGGTAGCGGGAGCCACCAAGAGACCCAGTACTTC
TRBJ2-5 | - | TRBV11-2 | - | CASSFGAFGANEQYF | TGTGCCAGCAGCTTCGGCGCCTTTGGGGCTAATGAGCAGTACTTC
TRBJ2-7 | - | TRBV20-1 | TRBD2 | CSARKPGLAGYEQYF | TGCAGTGCTAGGAAACCGGGACTAGCGGGATACGAGCAGTACTTC
TRBJ2-2 | few | TRBV12-3/TRBV12-4 | - | CASSFRKGDRELFF | TGTGCCAGCAGTTTTCGTAAGGGAGACAGGGAGCTGTTTTTT
TRBJ2-3 | - | TRBV5-6 | TRBD2 | CASSVGGRRNTQYF | TGTGCCAGCAGCGTGGGGGGGAGACGGAATACGCAGTATTTT
TRBJ2-2 | few | TRBV28 | - | CASSHQETYTGELFF | TGTGCCAGCAGCCACCAGGAAACCTACACCGGGGAGCTGTTTTTT
TRBJ2-3 | - | TRBV7-2 | - | CTSSSFITDTQYF | TGTACCAGCAGCTCGTTCATTACAGATACGCAGTATTTT
TRBJ2-3 | - | TRBV5-6 | TRBD1 | CASSFRTGYLDTQYF | TGTGCCAGCAGCTTCCGGACAGGCTATCTGGATACGCAGTATTTT
TRBJ2-7 | - | TRBV3-1 | TRBD2 | CASSLKSLLRSGRHYNEQYF | TGTGCCAGCAGCCTAAAGTCCCTTCTCCGAAGCGGGAGACACTACAATGAGCAGTACTTC
TRBJ2-3 | few | TRBV20-1 | - | CSARDQLGRQYF | TGCAGTGCTAGAGATCAGCTGGGTAGGCAGTATTTT
TRBJ2-3 | - | TRBV4-2 | - | CASSQVGCSGTGTDTQYF | TGTGCCAGCAGCCAAGTCGGGTGCTCCGGCACTGGCACAGATACGCAGTATTTT
TRBJ2-1 | - | TRBV6-5 | TRBD2 | CASSPGLDTEQFF | TGTGCCAGCAGCCCGGGACTAGACACTGAGCAGTTCTTC
TRBJ1-1 | - | TRBV3-1 | - | CASSQGNLEAFF | TGTGCCAGCAGCCAAGGGAACCTTGAAGCTTTCTTT
TRBJ2-7 | - | TRBV11-2 | TRBD2 | CASSLGPSGGYEQYF | TGTGCCAGCAGCTTAGGGCCTAGCGGGGGGTACGAGCAGTACTTC
TRBJ2-5 | - | TRBV12-3/TRBV12-4 | TRBD2 | CASSLTSISGETQYF | TGTGCCAGCAGTTTGACTAGCATCTCTGGAGAGACCCAGTACTTC
TRBJ2-7 | - | TRBV20-1 | TRBD1 | CSAREVRQGYEQYF | TGCAGTGCTAGAGAGGTCAGACAGGGTTACGAGCAGTACTTC
TRBJ1-1 | - | TRBV7-9 | - | CASSLGRSGFVTEAFF | TGTGCCAGCAGCTTAGGTCGGTCAGGGTTTGTCACTGAAGCTTTCTTT
TRBJ2-5 | - | TRBV4-2 | - | CASSLNGVEETQYF | TGTGCCAGCAGCCTGAACGGGGTAGAAGAGACCCAGTACTTC
TRBJ1-4 | - | TRBV7-2 | - | CASSLVRGVDEKLFF | TGTGCCAGCAGCTTAGTTCGGGGGGTCGATGAAAAGCTGTTTTTT
TRBJ1-5 | few | TRBV6-1 | - | CASSSDRINQPQHF | TGTGCCAGCAGCTCCGACAGAATCAATCAGCCCCAGCATTTT
TRBJ1-3 | - | TRBV3-1 | - | CASSRRGGGNTIYF | TGTGCCAGCAGCCGTCGGGGAGGTGGAAACACCATATATTTT
TRBJ2-7 | - | TRBV4-2 | TRBD2 | CASSQDWRGDYEQYF | TGTGCCAGCAGCCAAGATTGGCGGGGGGACTACGAGCAGTACTTC
TRBJ2-7 | - | TRBV5-6 | - | CASSFGSAYYEQYF | TGTGCCAGCAGCTTCGGCAGTGCGTACTACGAGCAGTACTTC